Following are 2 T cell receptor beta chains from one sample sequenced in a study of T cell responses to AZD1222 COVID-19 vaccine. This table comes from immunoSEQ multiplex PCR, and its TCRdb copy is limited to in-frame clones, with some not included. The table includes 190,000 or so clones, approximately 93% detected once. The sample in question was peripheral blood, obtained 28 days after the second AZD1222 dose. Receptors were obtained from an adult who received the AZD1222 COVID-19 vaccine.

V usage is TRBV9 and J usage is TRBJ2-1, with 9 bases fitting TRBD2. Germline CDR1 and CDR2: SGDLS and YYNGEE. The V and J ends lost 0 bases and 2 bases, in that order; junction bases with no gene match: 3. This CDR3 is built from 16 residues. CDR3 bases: TGTGCCAGCAGCGTAGGGCCTAGCGGGACCTACAATGAGCAGTTCTTC. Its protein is CASSVGPSGTYNEQFF. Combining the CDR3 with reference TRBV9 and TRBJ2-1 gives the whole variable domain DSGVTQTPKHLITATGQRVTLRCSPRSGDLSVYWYQQSLDQGLQFLIQYYNGEERAKGNILERFSAQQFPDLHSELNLSSLELGDSALYFCASSVGPSGTYNEQFFGPGTRLTVL.

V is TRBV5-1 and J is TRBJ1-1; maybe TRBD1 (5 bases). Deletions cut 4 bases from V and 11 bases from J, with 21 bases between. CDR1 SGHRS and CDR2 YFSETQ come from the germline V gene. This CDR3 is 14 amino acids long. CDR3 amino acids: CASSITGLFGFAFF. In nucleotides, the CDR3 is TGCGCCAGCAGCATAACGGGACTTTTTGGATTTGCTTTCTTT.